This T cell receptor (beta chain) originates from a study of T cells in Graves' hyperthyroidism and ophthalmopathy. Germline CDR1 is MNHNS and CDR2 is SASEGT. Trimming cost V 4 bases and J 3 bases, with 6 bases left between them. This CDR3 is 12 amino acids long. Amplified TCR beta CDR3 regions derived from RNA transcripts. Researchers ran a first-round RT-PCR on the TCR CDR3 using the HTBI primer set. From the multiplex PCR reads, TCRdb called clonotypes with MiXCR, one entry per CDR3 protein. The sample lists fewer than 550,000 distinct CDR3 sequences, roughly a quarter seen once, with about 11% in the top ten. Study-level points and caveats: It was a median around 6 months before onset that the model predicted ophthalmopathy. Blood also showed most of the thyroid clonotypes that were expanded above 0.001.

Diagnosis relied on clinical symptoms, serum thyroxine and TRAb, thyroid ultrasound and orbital computed tomography. This clonotype was counted many times. Its matching antigen is unknown. This chain connects TRBV6-1 to TRBJ1-1; D remains unclear. The sample was blood. This clonotype was obtained from a woman aged 25-40 years with Graves' ophthalmopathy. The CDR3 nucleotides read TGTGCCAGCAGTGTGGGGTACACTGAAGCTTTCTTT. This translates into CASSVGYTEAFF.